This T cell receptor (beta chain) stems from a study of vaccination and CD4 T cells after COVID-19. Study in general: The post-COVID samples were taken a median around 100 days after diagnosis, anywhere from 35 to 161. Findings of the study overall: Post-vaccination reactive clonotypes (median approximately 38) did not differ significantly from post-infection (21).

Only one count was recorded for this clonotype. Antigen specificity is unknown. An Oncomine TCR Beta short-read assay was used to sequence the DNA from cultured CD4+ T cells. TCRdb re-called the PCR reads with MiXCR, one entry per CDR3 protein. The sample records under 25,000 distinct CDR3 sequences, around 60% being singletons. Treatment described: approximately 11-day PBMC culture with coronavirus spike peptide pools or control peptides (ViraFEST assay). Before TCRs were sequenced, ViraFEST expanded antigen-specific T cells with peptide pools. Cultures of PBMCs, roughly 2 million per well, were set up with 7.5 to 10 IU/ml IL-2 and 8 to 10 ug/ml peptide pools. From germline, CDR1 is LNHDA and CDR2 SQIVND (reference sequence). The CDR3 has 14 residues. V was clipped by 3 bases and J by 1 base, with 9 bases between them.

This clonotype was obtained from a human donor who received a COVID-19 vaccine. The chain joins TRBV19 to TRBJ1-2, with a weak D call TRBD1 (6 bases). The sequencing used CD4+ T cells from blood, cultured in vitro, collected after SARS-CoV-2 vaccination. CDR3 nucleotide sequence: TGTGCCAGTAGTATGGTGGACAGTAACTATGGCTACACCTTC. Encoded protein: CASSMVDSNYGYTF. The full variable domain, completed using reference TRBV19 and TRBJ1-2, is DGGITQSPKYLFRKEGQNVTLSCEQNLNHDAMYWYRQDPGQGLRLIYYSQIVNDFQKGDIAEGYSVSREKKESFPLTVTSAQKNPTAFYLCASSMVDSNYGYTFGSGTRLTVV.